Below, 24 T cell receptor beta chains from the same sample are listed, as sequenced in a study of T cells in Graves' hyperthyroidism and ophthalmopathy. Amplification of TCR beta CDR3 regions used RNA as the template. Initially, a first-round RT-PCR of the TCR CDR3 employed the HTBI primer set. Each CDR3 protein is one row after TCRdb ran MiXCR on the multiplex PCR reads. Among 550,000 to 850,000 distinct CDR3 sequences listed, over 15% were seen once. The sample taken for sequencing was blood. The receptor set was obtained from a woman between 50 and 59 years old with Graves' hyperthyroidism that later progressed to Graves' ophthalmopathy.

This clonotype was recorded at least ten times. The chain is built from TRBV11-2 and TRBJ1-4, with 7 bases fitting TRBD1. The CDR3 contains 14 residues. CDR1 and CDR2 from the germline V gene are SGHAT and FQNNGV. The J segment lost 7 bases and the V segment lost 4 bases, leaving 6 bases of the junction unmatched. CDR3 amino acids: CASSSSRGGEKLFF. CDR3 sequence (DNA): TGTGCCAGCAGCTCTAGCAGGGGGGGTGAAAAACTGTTTTTT. Full variable domain (remainder filled in from reference TRBV11-2 and TRBJ1-4): EAGVAQSPRYKIIEKRQSVAFWCNPISGHATLYWYQQILGQGPKLLIQFQNNGVVDDSQLPKDRFSAERLKGVDSTLKIQPAKLEDSAVYLCASSSSRGGEKLFFGSGTQLSVL.

The chain employs TRBV4-1 and TRBJ2-3; a possible D gene is TRBD2 (6 bases). Trimming took 0 bases from V and 2 from J, leaving 12 bases between them. The V gene's germline CDR1 is MGHRA and CDR2 YSYEKL. There are 16 residues in the CDR3. Here the CDR3 reads CASSQEGTGVTDTQYF. The CDR3 DNA is TGCGCCAGCAGCCAAGAGGGAACGGGGGTCACAGATACGCAGTATTTT.

This clonotype has a handful of counts. This chain connects TRBV6-5 to TRBJ1-2; no reliable D call. The V and J ends lost 2 bases and 5 bases respectively, with 12 bases between them. This CDR3 region has 14 residues. Germline V CDR1 and CDR2: MNHEY, SVGAGI. CDR3 in DNA: TGTGCCAGCAGTTACCGGCCCGAGCAATATGGCTACACCTTC. Translated, it gives CASSYRPEQYGYTF.

This clonotype appeared a few times. The J gene is TRBJ1-2, the V gene TRBV29-1, with 8 bases aligning to TRBD1. Germline assignment: CDR1 SQVTM and CDR2 ANQGSEA. There are 15 residues in the CDR3. With 7 bases clipped from V and 7 bases from J, the junction kept 17 bases outside the gene matches. In nucleotides, the CDR3 is TGCAGCGCCAGGGGGCTCGAAATTCCATTCGCTGGCTACACCTTC. Translated: CSARGLEIPFAGYTF.

This rearrangement joins TRBV20-1 to TRBJ1-5, with D uncertain. Germline assignment: CDR1 DFQATT and CDR2 SNEGSKA (reference sequence). The CDR3 totals 14 residues. The V gene lost 1 base and the J gene lost 0 bases, with 7 bases spanning the gap. Written as DNA, the CDR3 is TGCAGTGCTAGAGGGGTAAATAGCAATCAGCCCCAGCATTTT. Protein sequence: CSARGVNSNQPQHF.

The chain carries TRBV6-2 or TRBV6-3 and TRBJ1-5, with D hard to call. The V gene lost 8 bases and the J gene lost 3 bases, with 14 bases spanning the gap. Germline V gene data show CDR1 as MNHEY and CDR2 as SVGEGT. The CDR3 totals 14 residues. CDR3 DNA: TGTGCCAGCGGGAAGGGATTTGCCAATCAGCCCCAGCATTTT. This codes for CASGKGFANQPQHF.

Remarks on this clonotype: This may be a read error, as it is one base from a much larger clone. The chain employs TRBV5-1 and TRBJ2-3; 7 bases line up with TRBD1. CDR1 SGHRS and CDR2 YFSETQ come from the germline V gene. This CDR3 has 15 residues. Trimming removed 2 bases from V and 0 bases from J; junction bases left unmatched: 3. The CDR3 protein is CASSLYRGSTDTQYF. DNA for the CDR3: TGCGCCAGCAGCTTATACAGGGGAAGCACAGATACGCAGTATTTT.

V is TRBV9 and J is TRBJ2-2; weak D call: TRBD2 (5 bases). Trimming took 3 bases from V and 7 from J, leaving 13 bases between them. The CDR3 runs to 14 residues. CDR1 SGDLS and CDR2 YYNGEE come from the germline V gene. This CDR3 is CASSAGMVNGELFF. The CDR3 DNA reads TGTGCCAGCAGCGCGGGGATGGTAAACGGGGAGCTGTTTTTT. The entire variable domain, with the rest obtained from reference TRBV9 and TRBJ2-2, is as follows: DSGVTQTPKHLITATGQRVTLRCSPRSGDLSVYWYQQSLDQGLQFLIQYYNGEERAKGNILERFSAQQFPDLHSELNLSSLELGDSALYFCASSAGMVNGELFFGEGSRLTVL.

This chain connects TRBV27 to TRBJ2-1; D gene uncertain. The V end was cut by 5 bases, the J end by 4 bases, with 15 bases between. The CDR3 is 15 residues long. From germline, CDR1 is MNHEY and CDR2 SMNVEV (reference sequence). The CDR3 nucleotides are TGTGCCAGCAGTCCCAATTTGGGCATTTACAATGAGCAGTTCTTC. Amino acids: CASSPNLGIYNEQFF.

The table lists this clonotype with a few counts. This chain links TRBV12-3 or TRBV12-4 with TRBJ1-2; TRBD1 might be the D (6 bases). V was clipped by 6 bases and J by 4 bases, with 12 bases between them. The CDR3 spans 13 residues. For the CDR3, the DNA is TGTGCCAGCAGAGAACAGGGATCCTATGGCTACACCTTC. Translated, it gives CASREQGSYGYTF.

The J gene is TRBJ1-1, the V gene TRBV20-1; D not certain. The CDR3 covers 15 residues. Germline V lookup: CDR1 DFQATT, CDR2 SNEGSKA (reference sequence). The germline V and J ends were trimmed by 3 bases and 0 bases, with 14 bases remaining between them. The DNA for the CDR3 is TGCAGTGCTAGGATTGGCTTTGGTCTGAACACTGAAGCTTTCTTT. This gives the protein CSARIGFGLNTEAFF.

The chain employs TRBV11-2 and TRBJ2-5; TRBD2 matches at 11 bases. The junction had 9 bases not matched to a gene; V was cut back by 4 bases and J by 2 bases. Per the germline V gene, CDR1 is SGHAT and CDR2 is FQNNGV. This CDR3 has 17 amino acids. The CDR3 sequence: CASSSRGGTSGQETQYF. The DNA for the CDR3 is TGTGCCAGCAGCTCCCGCGGGGGGACTAGCGGACAAGAGACCCAGTACTTC. Full variable domain (remainder filled in from reference TRBV11-2 and TRBJ2-5): EAGVAQSPRYKIIEKRQSVAFWCNPISGHATLYWYQQILGQGPKLLIQFQNNGVVDDSQLPKDRFSAERLKGVDSTLKIQPAKLEDSAVYLCASSSRGGTSGQETQYFGPGTRLLVL.

This clonotype was seen at least ten times. The chain combines TRBV7-2 with TRBJ2-3; 10 bases are a match to TRBD2. Losses at the gene ends were 3 bases for V and 0 bases for J; bases not matched to a gene: 6. Germline loops: CDR1 SGHTA, CDR2 FQGNSA. The CDR3 sequence is 17 residues long. Written as DNA, the CDR3 is TGTGCCAGCAGCTTGATAGCTAGCGGGGGTAGCACAGATACGCAGTATTTT. Translated, it gives CASSLIASGGSTDTQYF.

This clonotype occurred many times. The chain links TRBV13 to TRBJ1-2; D may be TRBD1 (5 bases). With 2 bases removed from V and 4 bases from J, the gap between germline ends came to 11 bases. CDR3 size: 14 residues. Germline CDR1 is PRHDT and CDR2 is FYEKMQ (reference sequence). The CDR3 loop reads CASSLPREIYGYTF. The CDR3 DNA is TGTGCCAGCAGCTTACCCAGGGAAATCTATGGCTACACCTTC.

V and J are TRBV9 and TRBJ1-3; unclear D gene. The V end was cut by 3 bases, the J end by 0 bases, with 7 bases between. Germline values: CDR1 SGDLS, CDR2 YYNGEE. This CDR3 region has 14 residues. The CDR3 sequence: CASSEGSSGNTIYF. CDR3 nucleotide sequence: TGTGCCAGCAGCGAGGGCAGCTCTGGAAACACCATATATTTT. Using reference TRBV9 and TRBJ1-3 for the parts outside the CDR3, the full variable domain is DSGVTQTPKHLITATGQRVTLRCSPRSGDLSVYWYQQSLDQGLQFLIQYYNGEERAKGNILERFSAQQFPDLHSELNLSSLELGDSALYFCASSEGSSGNTIYFGEGSWLTVV.

This clonotype has just a few counts. This rearrangement joins TRBV20-1 to TRBJ2-1; 14 bases agree with TRBD2. Trimming cost V 2 bases and J 9 bases; bases outside gene matches: 6. Per the germline V gene, CDR1 is DFQATT and CDR2 is SNEGSKA (reference sequence). The CDR3 is 15 amino acids. This CDR3 is CSARPGTSGGSEQFF. The DNA for the CDR3 is TGCAGTGCTAGACCCGGGACTAGCGGGGGTAGTGAGCAGTTCTTC.

This clonotype was recorded many times. The genes are TRBV7-9 and TRBJ2-7, with TRBD1 matching over 7 bases. Germline assignment: CDR1 SEHNR and CDR2 FQNEAQ (reference sequence). The CDR3 sequence is 14 residues long. V was clipped by 2 bases and J by 0 bases; unmatched bases: 1. The CDR3 here is CASSLWDSSYEQYF. CDR3 coding DNA: TGTGCCAGCAGCTTATGGGACAGCTCCTACGAGCAGTACTTC.

This clonotype appeared a few times. This rearrangement joins TRBV29-1 to TRBJ2-3; the match to TRBD2 covers 12 bases. CDR3 size: 14 residues. Trimming took 6 bases from V and 6 from J; bases not matched to a gene: 7. Germline V lookup: CDR1 SQVTM, CDR2 ANQGSEA. The DNA of the CDR3 is TGCAGCGTACGACTAGCGGGGGTTGAGGATACGCAGTATTTT. It translates to CSVRLAGVEDTQYF.

Comment on this clonotype: At one end the junction does not follow the germline gene, possibly because of a read error. CDR3 residues: CTSSLARTGGYSNQPQHF. The DNA of the CDR3 is TGTACCAGCAGCTTAGCGAGGACAGGGGGCTACAGCAATCAGCCCCAGCATTTT. The chain combines TRBV7-8 with TRBJ1-5, with TRBD1 matching 11 bases. This CDR3 is built from 18 residues. The germline V gene has CDR1 SGHVS and CDR2 FQNEAQ.

There are a few counts of this clonotype. The chain combines TRBV7-9 with TRBJ2-5, with D maybe TRBD2 (6 bases). Germline assignment: CDR1 SEHNR and CDR2 FQNEAQ (reference sequence). The CDR3 contains 15 residues. V dropped 4 bases and J dropped 5 bases, with 17 bases sitting between them. The CDR3, as DNA: TGTGCCAGCAGCTCCTCCGGGACTCACCGGGAGACCCAGTACTTC. The encoded protein is CASSSSGTHRETQYF.

This clonotype was observed a few times. This chain uses TRBV29-1 with TRBJ2-4; 9 bases line up with TRBD1. CDR1 SQVTM and CDR2 ANQGSEA come from the germline V gene. The CDR3 is 14 amino acids. The J segment lost 4 bases and the V segment lost 4 bases, leaving 5 bases of the junction unmatched. CDR3 loop: CSVVGTGTKNIQYF. DNA of the CDR3: TGCAGCGTTGTGGGGACAGGGACTAAAAACATTCAGTACTTC.

The CDR3 sequence is CASSHGQGELGTEAFF. CDR3 bases: TGCGCCAGCAGCCACGGGCAGGGAGAGTTGGGCACTGAAGCTTTCTTT. V usage is TRBV4-1 and J usage is TRBJ1-1; D perhaps matches TRBD1 (5 bases). In germline, CDR1 is MGHRA, CDR2 YSYEKL. Deletions cut 3 bases from V and 4 bases from J, with 18 bases between. The CDR3 sequence is 16 residues long.

The chain employs TRBV20-1 and TRBJ2-7, with TRBD2 matching over 7 bases. The CDR3 consists of 14 residues. CDR1 and CDR2 (germline): DFQATT, SNEGSKA (reference sequence). J was trimmed by 0 bases and V by 3 bases; bases with no gene match: 5. Here the CDR3 reads CSASKGLSSYEQYF. The DNA of the CDR3 is TGCAGTGCTAGTAAGGGACTAAGCTCCTACGAGCAGTACTTC.

This clonotype was picked up many times. The rearrangement links TRBV27 to TRBJ2-1; D gene unclear. This CDR3 is 15 amino acids long. CDR1 is MNHEY and CDR2 is SMNVEV in the germline V gene (reference sequence). The germline V and J ends were trimmed by 6 bases and 3 bases, with 15 bases remaining between them. The CDR3 region is CASRRTAIFYNEQFF. In nucleotides, the CDR3 is TGTGCCAGCAGGCGCACAGCAATCTTCTACAATGAGCAGTTCTTC.